This paragraph covers one TCR beta chain sequence. This receptor's antigen is unknown. There are no base qualities to consult, and no much larger clone falls within one base. Library prep was done by the immunoSEQ multiplex PCR assay. This immuneACCESS table, as held by TCRdb, lists in-frame sequences with V and J called but not all clones. Of the missing ones, under half trace to an unresolved V gene in checked studies; the others have no known cause. Present in this sample are roughly 150,000 clones, over 90% of which were seen just once. The ten largest clones represent 2% to 2.5% of the sample. This specimen comes from a study of control samples from healthy donors and cancer patients (dated by TCRdb to 2019 to 2021). The CDR3 spans 11 residues, from the cysteine through the phenylalanine. Of the read, only the CDR3 DNA is kept; its 33 bases are in frame from base 1. For CDR1 and CDR2, the germline V gene lists KGHDR and SFDVKD. Between the V and J ends, shortened by 7 bases and 5 bases respectively, the junction contains 8 bases.

The sequence was obtained from a man aged 45-65 years in good health. The sequenced sample consisted of blood. The chain is assembled from TRBV24-1 and TRBJ2-7, with the D gene uncertain. DNA sequence: TGTGCCACCAGCCAGTCCCACGAGCAGTACTTC. The encoded protein is CATSQSHEQYF.